This T cell receptor beta chain was recorded in a study of blood T cell repertoires in COVID-19. This CDR3 comprises 12 residues. Germline V gives CDR1 SQVTM, CDR2 ANQGSEA. Deletions cut 6 bases from V and 4 bases from J, with 12 bases between. Some clones are missing from TCRdb's copy, which holds only in-frame ones; the method was immunoSEQ multiplex PCR. The repertoire holds about 220,000 clones, with about 80% as singletons. All enrollees were roughly 18 to 89 years old and from 25 or so US areas. Researchers sorted participants into cohorts using their self-reported clinical history. This receptor was obtained from a woman aged 40 to 50 with acute COVID-19. V usage is TRBV29-1 and J usage is TRBJ2-5; possibly TRBD2 for D (6 bases). The specimen sequenced was PBMCs or T cells enriched from blood (not recorded which). The CDR3 DNA follows: TGCAGCGTCGGGAGTTTTGGAGAGACCCAGTACTTC. Residues: CSVGSFGETQYF.